Below are 16 T cell receptor beta chains sequenced from a single sample in a study of T cell responses to AZD1222 COVID-19 vaccine. Clones were read by immunoSEQ multiplex PCR, and TCRdb kept only the in-frame ones, dropping some. The repertoire holds about 140,000 clones, more than 80% seen once, with 0.91% in the top ten. Sequencing used peripheral blood, obtained on day 0 of MenACWY control vaccination. Every receptor here comes from an adult in good health.

In this sample, this clone turned up once. The chain employs TRBV6-5 and TRBJ1-1; no firm D call. CDR3 length: 13 amino acids. V was shortened by 6 bases and J by 1 base, with 9 bases between the two germline ends. Germline V gives CDR1 MNHEY, CDR2 SVGAGI. The CDR3 region is CASSRSGNTEAFF. For the CDR3, the DNA is TGTGCCAGCAGCCGGTCAGGGAACACTGAAGCTTTCTTT.

The chain links TRBV29-1 to TRBJ1-1, with D unclear. The CDR3 is 13 amino acids. The germline gives CDR1 SQVTM, CDR2 ANQGSEA. The ends were cut back, 6 bases at V and 0 bases at J, with 11 bases in the middle. DNA of the CDR3: TGCAGCGTGGCCCAGGTGCTGAACACTGAAGCTTTCTTT. This sequence encodes CSVAQVLNTEAFF.

The gene calls are TRBV15 and TRBJ2-3, with 7 bases fitting TRBD1. With V trimmed by 1 base and J by 2 bases, 3 bases remained unmatched. Germline V gives CDR1 LNHNV, CDR2 YYDKDF (reference sequence). CDR3 length equals 15 residues. The CDR3 DNA reads as TGTGCCACCAGCAGAGGCCAGGGGGACACAGATACGCAGTATTTT. This codes for CATSRGQGDTDTQYF.

V gene TRBV9 combines with J gene TRBJ1-2; 8 bases are a match to TRBD1. Germline V gives CDR1 SGDLS, CDR2 YYNGEE. Trimming removed 0 bases from V and 5 bases from J; junction bases left unmatched: 3. The CDR3 consists of 14 residues. Here the CDR3 reads CASSVDDRGYGYTF. In DNA form, the CDR3 reads TGTGCCAGCAGCGTAGATGACAGGGGATATGGCTACACCTTC.

The chain has TRBV28 and TRBJ1-2, with 11 bases that match TRBD1. CDR1 is MDHEN, CDR2 SYDVKM, per germline. V trimming: 5 bases; J trimming: 7 bases; junction bases outside the gene matches: 12. The CDR3 runs 16 residues. The CDR3 nucleotides read TGTGCCAGCAGTCTTACAAGGACAGGGGGCCTGGGTGGCTACACCTTC. This sequence encodes CASSLTRTGGLGGYTF.

The chain combines TRBV28 with TRBJ2-3, with D hard to call. Germline CDR1 is MDHEN and CDR2 is SYDVKM. The V end lost 4 bases, the J end lost 0 bases, and 5 bases lay between the germline ends. The CDR3 consists of 13 residues. CDR3: CASSSSSTDTQYF. Here the CDR3 DNA reads TGTGCCAGCAGTTCTTCTAGCACAGATACGCAGTATTTT.

This chain joins TRBV7-9 and TRBJ1-2; unclear D gene. The CDR3 has 12 residues. Trimming left V 6 bases short and J 8 bases short, with 13 bases between. Looked up from germline, CDR1 is SEHNR and CDR2 is FQNEAQ (reference sequence). CDR3 bases: TGTGCCAGCAGAACCGGGCCGGGCGGCTACACCTTC. Residues: CASRTGPGGYTF.

The rearrangement links TRBV24-1 to TRBJ2-1, with TRBD1 identical over 8 bases. Germline-derived CDR1 and CDR2 are KGHDR and SFDVKD. Trimming removed 1 base from V and 7 bases from J; junction bases left unmatched: 8. The CDR3 covers 16 residues. The CDR3 is CATSDFSRTGTNEQFF. For the CDR3, the DNA is TGTGCCACCAGTGATTTCTCAAGGACAGGGACGAATGAGCAGTTCTTC.

The chain joins TRBV12-3 or TRBV12-4 to TRBJ2-1; possible D gene TRBD1, 6 bases. V was trimmed by 4 bases and J by 7 bases, leaving 8 bases between them. This CDR3 has 12 amino acids. CDR3 loop: CASSYRVNEQFF. In DNA form, the CDR3 reads TGTGCCAGCAGTTACAGGGTAAATGAGCAGTTCTTC.

About this clone: The sample carries other DNA sequences with the same CDR3. The gene calls are TRBV9 and TRBJ1-2, with a weak D call TRBD1 (5 bases). Germline V lookup: CDR1 SGDLS, CDR2 YYNGEE. The CDR3 has 14 amino acids. V was trimmed by 0 bases and J by 0 bases, leaving 6 bases between them. CDR3 in DNA: TGTGCCAGCAGCGTAGGGGGGACTAACTATGGCTACACCTTC. Its translation: CASSVGGTNYGYTF.

This chain uses TRBV19 with TRBJ1-2, with D maybe TRBD1 (6 bases). This CDR3 contains 15 residues. Germline loops: CDR1 LNHDA, CDR2 SQIVND (reference sequence). V was shortened by 3 bases and J by 6 bases, with 17 bases between the two germline ends. CDR3 in amino acids: CASSIMTRGFNGYTF. CDR3 coding DNA: TGTGCCAGTAGTATCATGACCAGGGGATTCAATGGCTACACCTTC. Full variable domain (rest looked up from reference TRBV19 and TRBJ1-2): DGGITQSPKYLFRKEGQNVTLSCEQNLNHDAMYWYRQDPGQGLRLIYYSQIVNDFQKGDIAEGYSVSREKKESFPLTVTSAQKNPTAFYLCASSIMTRGFNGYTFGSGTRLTVV.

The chain employs TRBV6-9 and TRBJ2-2; D is ambiguous. The V end was cut by 2 bases, the J end by 1 base, with 5 bases between. Germline values: CDR1 MNHGY, CDR2 SVAAGI. There are 14 residues in the CDR3. Written as DNA, the CDR3 is TGTGCCAGCAGTTATAGCAGGAACACCGGGGAGCTGTTTTTT. It translates to CASSYSRNTGELFF.

The chain joins TRBV2 to TRBJ1-1; D gene unclear. Between the trimmed V and J ends, which lost 6 bases and 11 bases, there was a span of 19 bases. Germline assignment: CDR1 SNHLY and CDR2 FYNNEI. CDR3 size: 13 residues. The CDR3 DNA reads TGTGCCAGCAGACCCGACACGGTGGGGTTTGCTTTCTTT. Protein: CASRPDTVGFAFF.

This rearrangement joins TRBV18 to TRBJ1-3; 7 nucleotides align to TRBD1. Germline V gene sequence: CDR1 KGHSH, CDR2 LQKENI. The CDR3 is 14 residues long. The V and J ends lost 3 bases and 3 bases, in that order; junction bases with no gene match: 2. The CDR3 bases are TGTGCCAGCTCACCCCAGGGGGATGGAAACACCATATATTTT. Protein: CASSPQGDGNTIYF.

The CDR3 DNA follows: TGTGCCAGCAGCTTGACCCTAGCGGGGACCGCAGATACGCAGTATTTT. Translation gives CASSLTLAGTADTQYF. The chain carries TRBV7-9 and TRBJ2-3; 9 bases line up with TRBD2. Trimming removed 3 bases from V and 4 bases from J; junction bases left unmatched: 8. The CDR3 extends over 16 amino acids. CDR1 and CDR2 from the germline V gene are SEHNR and FQNEAQ (reference sequence). The full variable domain, in which reference TRBV7-9 and TRBJ2-3 provide the parts outside the CDR3, is DTGVSQNPRHKITKRGQNVTFRCDPISEHNRLYWYRQTLGQGPEFLTYFQNEAQLEKSRLLSDRFSAERPKGSFSTLEIQRTEQGDSAMYLCASSLTLAGTADTQYFGPGTRLTVL.

V and J are TRBV5-4 and TRBJ2-7, with a possible D match to TRBD2 (6 bases). The CDR3 consists of 15 residues. Between the trimmed V and J ends, which lost 2 bases and 2 bases, there was a span of 14 bases. From germline, CDR1 is SGHNT and CDR2 YYREEE (reference sequence). This CDR3 is CASSFERGKTYEQYF. CDR3 bases: TGTGCCAGCAGCTTTGAACGGGGGAAAACCTACGAGCAGTACTTC.